The 24 T cell receptor beta chains below all came from one sample that was sequenced in a study of blood T cell repertoires in COVID-19. Assay used: immunoSEQ multiplex PCR; TCRdb lists only in-frame clones, some missing. The repertoire holds some 100,000 clones, with about 81% as singletons. What was sequenced was peripheral blood. These receptors all stem from a human donor in a cohort sampled during active COVID-19.

V and J are TRBV9 and TRBJ2-3; tentatively, D is TRBD1 (6 bases). Germline assignment: CDR1 SGDLS and CDR2 YYNGEE. The CDR3 has 15 residues. Deletions cut 3 bases from V and 0 bases from J, with 11 bases between. The CDR3 region has the DNA TGTGCCAGCAGCGCGGGACACCTTAGCACAGATACGCAGTATTTT. Protein: CASSAGHLSTDTQYF.

The chain carries TRBV5-4 and TRBJ2-7; 8 bases fit TRBD1. CDR3 size: 14 residues. CDR1 is SGHNT, CDR2 YYREEE, per germline (reference sequence). V shed 4 bases, J shed 1 base, and the junction held 4 bases outside the gene matches. Written as DNA, the CDR3 is TGTGCCAGCAGCCAGGGACAGGTTTCCTACGAGCAGTACTTC. Translating gives CASSQGQVSYEQYF.

V gene TRBV18 combines with J gene TRBJ1-4, with D perhaps TRBD1 (6 bases). The CDR3 totals 14 residues. V lost 3 bases and J lost 7, with 12 bases in between. Germline V gene data show CDR1 as KGHSH and CDR2 as LQKENI. CDR3 coding DNA: TGTGCCAGCTCACCCACAGGGCAGGGTGAAAAACTGTTTTTT. It specifies CASSPTGQGEKLFF.

The rearrangement joins TRBV7-3 to TRBJ2-4; no clear D. This CDR3 spans 14 amino acids. Germline CDR1 reads SGHTA; CDR2 reads FQGTGA. The V and J ends lost 6 bases and 2 bases respectively, with 11 bases between them. The DNA of the CDR3 is TGTGCCAGCAGTTTCCCAGGCTCCAAAAACATTCAGTACTTC. Encoded protein: CASSFPGSKNIQYF.

The chain has TRBV19 and TRBJ2-3, with D uncertain. The CDR3 totals 15 residues. V was shortened by 1 base and J by 0 bases, with 8 bases between the two germline ends. CDR1 is LNHDA and CDR2 is SQIVND in the germline V gene (reference sequence). This chain's CDR3 is CASSIAVPSTDTQYF. CDR3 bases: TGTGCCAGTAGTATAGCAGTCCCTAGCACAGATACGCAGTATTTT. The full variable domain, in which reference TRBV19 and TRBJ2-3 provide the parts outside the CDR3, is DGGITQSPKYLFRKEGQNVTLSCEQNLNHDAMYWYRQDPGQGLRLIYYSQIVNDFQKGDIAEGYSVSREKKESFPLTVTSAQKNPTAFYLCASSIAVPSTDTQYFGPGTRLTVL.

In its sample, this clone was seen many times. The V gene is TRBV6-2 or TRBV6-3, the J gene TRBJ1-1, with 7 bases aligning to TRBD1. This CDR3 has 18 amino acids. CDR1 MNHEY and CDR2 SVGEGT come from the germline V gene. Losses at the gene ends were 2 bases for V and 1 base for J; bases not matched to a gene: 13. DNA of the CDR3: TGTGCCAGCAGTTACGTATTAGGCAGCAGGGGGAAGAACACTGAAGCTTTCTTT. This encodes CASSYVLGSRGKNTEAFF.

This clone was counted a few times. The rearrangement links TRBV5-3 to TRBJ1-1; no clear D. TRBV5-3 is an ORF, and what it does is uncertain. V was cut by 0 bases and J by 8 bases, with 8 bases left in between. This CDR3 has 12 amino acids. CDR3 amino acids: CARSLEPREAFF. The CDR3 DNA follows: TGTGCCAGAAGCTTGGAACCGCGCGAAGCTTTCTTT.

The genes are TRBV25-1 and TRBJ2-1, with a possible D match to TRBD2 (6 bases). Germline values: CDR1 MGHDK, CDR2 SYGVNS. This CDR3 is built from 16 residues. Trimming stripped 4 bases from V and 0 bases from J, with 13 bases between. CDR3 DNA: TGTGCCAGCAGTGGCTGGCGGGGAAGCTCCTACAATGAGCAGTTCTTC. Translated: CASSGWRGSSYNEQFF.

This clone was detected only a few times. CDR3 sequence: CASNNIGQGDTEAFF. As DNA, the CDR3 is TGTGCCAGCAATAACATAGGACAGGGGGACACTGAAGCTTTCTTT. V is TRBV6-5 and J is TRBJ1-1, with 10 bases lining up with TRBD1. After removal of 7 bases from V and 3 bases from J, the junction contained 8 bases not matched to a gene. The CDR3 is made up of 15 amino acids. CDR1 MNHEY and CDR2 SVGAGI come from the germline V gene.

Only a few counts were recorded for this clone. The CDR3 protein is CASSYSGGNYGYTF. The DNA of the CDR3 is TGTGCCAGCAGTTACTCGGGGGGAAACTATGGCTACACCTTC. The chain has TRBV6-5 and TRBJ1-2, with D tentatively TRBD1 (5 bases). Germline assignment: CDR1 MNHEY and CDR2 SVGAGI. V was shortened by 0 bases and J by 2 bases, with 7 bases between the two germline ends. There are 14 residues in the CDR3.

This clone was seen only a few times. V gene TRBV29-1 combines with J gene TRBJ1-1; a possible D gene is TRBD1 (5 bases). CDR1 SQVTM and CDR2 ANQGSEA come from the germline V gene. There are 12 residues in the CDR3. Trimming shortened V by 4 bases and J by 3 bases, and 9 bases separated the two germline ends. The chain's CDR3 is CSVARGHTEAFF. DNA of the CDR3: TGCAGCGTTGCTAGGGGCCACACTGAAGCTTTCTTT.

The chain combines TRBV29-1 with TRBJ2-6; 11 nucleotides align to TRBD1. This CDR3 spans 17 amino acids. Germline loops: CDR1 SQVTM, CDR2 ANQGSEA. V shed 6 bases, J shed 0 bases, and the junction held 7 bases outside the gene matches. The CDR3 reads CSVGGTGGFSGANVLTF. The CDR3, as DNA: TGCAGCGTAGGCGGGACAGGGGGATTCTCTGGGGCCAACGTCCTGACTTTC.

The chain has TRBV5-5 and TRBJ1-6, with D possibly matching TRBD1 (5 bases). CDR3 length equals 14 residues. CDR1 SGHKS and CDR2 YYEKEE come from the germline V gene (reference sequence). V dropped 1 base and J dropped 8 bases, with 10 bases sitting between them. The CDR3 region has the DNA TGTGCCAGCAGCTTGTGGGAAGGGGATTCACCCCTCCACTTT. This gives the protein CASSLWEGDSPLHF.

Here the CDR3 DNA reads TGTGCCAGCAGCCGCCAGGGGATTTCTAATGAAAAACTGTTTTTT. Protein sequence: CASSRQGISNEKLFF. The chain combines TRBV14 with TRBJ1-4; TRBD1 is a possible D gene (6 bases). Germline V CDR1 and CDR2: SGHDN, FVKESK. Trimming cost V 4 bases and J 3 bases, with 12 bases left between them. The CDR3 contains 15 residues. The variable domain in full, with the rest retrieved from reference TRBV14 and TRBJ1-4, is EAGVTQFPSHSVIEKGQTVTLRCDPISGHDNLYWYRRVMGKEIKFLLHFVKESKQDESGMPNNRFLAERTGGTYSTLKVQPAELEDSGVYFCASSRQGISNEKLFFGSGTQLSVL.

This chain connects TRBV7-3 to TRBJ2-1; tentative D call: TRBD2 (5 bases). Trimming took 3 bases from V and 2 from J, leaving 11 bases between them. Per germline, CDR1 SGHTA and CDR2 FQGTGA. CDR3 length: 15 amino acids. The CDR3 nucleotides are TGTGCCAGCAGCTTGGACTCGGCTCCCTACAATGAGCAGTTCTTC. Encoded protein: CASSLDSAPYNEQFF.

The genes are TRBV29-1 and TRBJ1-2; no reliable D call. Trimming took 5 bases from V and 8 from J, leaving 12 bases between them. CDR1 is SQVTM, CDR2 ANQGSEA, per germline. The length of the CDR3 is 11 residues. The CDR3 loop reads CSVTGVLGYTF. Here the CDR3 DNA reads TGCAGCGTTACCGGGGTTCTGGGCTACACCTTC.

The V and J genes are TRBV7-9 and TRBJ1-1, with D unresolved. Trimming cost V 5 bases and J 8 bases, with 9 bases left between them. The germline V gene has CDR1 SEHNR and CDR2 FQNEAQ (reference sequence). The CDR3 totals 11 residues. This CDR3 is CASSPYSEAFF. The CDR3 DNA sequence: TGTGCCAGCAGCCCATACAGCGAAGCTTTCTTT.

The chain recombines TRBV9 with TRBJ2-2; 10 bases agree with TRBD1. Germline CDR1 and CDR2: SGDLS and YYNGEE. The CDR3 covers 14 residues. V gave up 4 bases and J gave up 5 bases; unmatched junction bases: 2. CDR3 sequence: CASSRQGATGELFF. CDR3 DNA sequence: TGTGCCAGCAGCCGACAGGGGGCTACCGGGGAGCTGTTTTTT.

This chain connects TRBV29-1 to TRBJ2-7; weak D call: TRBD1 (6 bases). Germline V gives CDR1 SQVTM, CDR2 ANQGSEA. Trimming pared 4 bases from V and 3 bases from J, leaving 10 bases between. The CDR3 is made up of 12 amino acids. CDR3 in DNA: TGCAGCGTTGTAGTCAGGGGCTACGAGCAGTACTTC. Amino acids: CSVVVRGYEQYF.

The chain is built from TRBV21-1 and TRBJ2-5; the table's D call, TRBD1, was not checked against the DNA. TRBV21-1 is recorded as a pseudogene. This CDR3 is 14 amino acids long. The CDR3 reads CASSRHRVVETQYF. For the CDR3, the DNA is TGTGCCAGCAGCCGTCACAGGGTGGTCGAGACCCAGTACTTC.

The V gene is TRBV6-5, the J gene TRBJ1-5, with 8 bases identical to TRBD1. CDR1 and CDR2 from the germline V gene are MNHEY and SVGAGI. The CDR3 length is 14 residues. The J segment lost 4 bases and the V segment lost 5 bases, leaving 4 bases of the junction unmatched. The CDR3 sequence: CASSPTGGNQPQHF. DNA for the CDR3: TGTGCCAGCAGTCCTACAGGGGGGAATCAGCCCCAGCATTTT.

The chain couples TRBV7-2 to TRBJ1-2, with 7 bases aligning to TRBD1. Unmatched junction bases numbered 10, after V lost 6 bases and J lost 6 bases. Germline V gene sequence: CDR1 SGHTA, CDR2 FQGNSA. This CDR3 region has 14 residues. The DNA of the CDR3 is TGTGCCAGCAGACCCCGGACAGGAAACAATGGCTACACCTTC. It is translated as CASRPRTGNNGYTF. Looking up the rest from reference TRBV7-2 and TRBJ1-2 gives the full variable domain: GAGVSQSPSNKVTEKGKDVELRCDPISGHTALYWYRQSLGQGLEFLIYFQGNSAPDKSGLPSDRFSAERTGGSVSTLTIQRTQQEDSAVYLCASRPRTGNNGYTFGSGTRLTVV.

V usage is TRBV19 and J usage is TRBJ2-1, with D perhaps TRBD1 (5 bases). Germline CDR1 reads LNHDA; CDR2 reads SQIVND (reference sequence). The CDR3 loop spans 13 amino acids. V was shortened by 7 bases and J by 10 bases, with 17 bases between the two germline ends. The CDR3 region has the DNA TGTGCCAGTACCGCGCGACAGTTCGGCGAGCAGTTCTTC. Translation gives CASTARQFGEQFF.

This chain connects TRBV6-5 to TRBJ2-7; no firm D call. This CDR3 has 13 residues. V lost 0 bases, J lost 3 bases, and 6 bases lay in between. Looked up from germline, CDR1 is MNHEY and CDR2 is SVGAGI. As DNA, the CDR3 is TGTGCCAGCAGTTACTCGGGCAACTACGAGCAGTACTTC. It codes for CASSYSGNYEQYF.